This T cell receptor beta chain was sequenced in a study of blood T cells in healthy people across ages. A second PCR, run for about 6 to 11 cycles, used a sample-barcoded 5' primer plus a J-beta primer mix. The template-switch adaptor was a 5' adaptor with 12 random nucleotides. It tagged each cDNA molecule. Each CDR3 protein is one row after TCRdb ran MiXCR on the 5' RACE reads. Of some 760,000 distinct CDR3 sequences listed, approximately 25% were seen once; the top ten hold 9.4%. Germline CDR1 is SEHNR and CDR2 is FQNEAQ (reference sequence). The CDR3 covers 14 residues. Losses at the gene ends were 1 base for V and 4 bases for J; bases not matched to a gene: 4. The sample was also reused in another study, on T cells of mothers and their children. That source adds: Relative to unrelated pairs, biologically related mother-child dyads exhibited marginally greater, non-significant overlap. Not a single persistent microchimeric T cell clone was detected.

The genes are TRBV7-9 and TRBJ2-7; 7 nucleotides agree with TRBD2. This clonotype was obtained from a boy younger than 18 in good health. What was sequenced was blood. CDR3 bases: TGTGCCAGCAGCTTAGAGGGAGGGAGATACGAGCAGTACTTC. This codes for CASSLEGGRYEQYF.